This TCR beta chain originates from a study of HIV-infected patients and healthy controls. With respect to this clonotype: The antigen remains unidentified.

The germline V gene has CDR1 MNHEY and CDR2 SMNVEV (reference sequence). Trimming stripped 6 bases from V and 5 bases from J, with 14 bases between. The CDR3 runs 13 residues. Study results and caveats: Mean usage of eight alpha and eight beta V genes differed significantly in HIV-infected patients versus controls. HIV+ repertoires were severely depleted of MAIT alpha-chain CDR3s, unlike healthy controls.

Reverse transcription used around 540 ng RNA and constant-region primers for alpha and beta. Each of the alpha and beta chains got its own library through chain-specific third strand synthesis with indices. The cDNA received a 5' RACE adapter containing a random hexamer plus an SP2 sequencing primer site. Two random hexamers, added before amplification and joined, formed each molecule's 12-nucleotide barcode. Each CDR3 protein is one row after TCRdb ran MiXCR on the 5' RACE reads. The sample includes approximately 17,000 distinct CDR3 sequences, around 9.2% of them seen just once. The repertoire came from unfractionated whole blood and reflected all unsorted peripheral T cells.

The specimen was blood. The V and J genes are TRBV27 and TRBJ2-7, with D perhaps given as TRBD1 or TRBD2 (5 bases each). This TCR was recovered from an adult in good health. The CDR3, as DNA: TGTGCCAGCAGCCGGCGAGGGGTCGACGAGCAGTACTTC. Its translation: CASSRRGVDEQYF.